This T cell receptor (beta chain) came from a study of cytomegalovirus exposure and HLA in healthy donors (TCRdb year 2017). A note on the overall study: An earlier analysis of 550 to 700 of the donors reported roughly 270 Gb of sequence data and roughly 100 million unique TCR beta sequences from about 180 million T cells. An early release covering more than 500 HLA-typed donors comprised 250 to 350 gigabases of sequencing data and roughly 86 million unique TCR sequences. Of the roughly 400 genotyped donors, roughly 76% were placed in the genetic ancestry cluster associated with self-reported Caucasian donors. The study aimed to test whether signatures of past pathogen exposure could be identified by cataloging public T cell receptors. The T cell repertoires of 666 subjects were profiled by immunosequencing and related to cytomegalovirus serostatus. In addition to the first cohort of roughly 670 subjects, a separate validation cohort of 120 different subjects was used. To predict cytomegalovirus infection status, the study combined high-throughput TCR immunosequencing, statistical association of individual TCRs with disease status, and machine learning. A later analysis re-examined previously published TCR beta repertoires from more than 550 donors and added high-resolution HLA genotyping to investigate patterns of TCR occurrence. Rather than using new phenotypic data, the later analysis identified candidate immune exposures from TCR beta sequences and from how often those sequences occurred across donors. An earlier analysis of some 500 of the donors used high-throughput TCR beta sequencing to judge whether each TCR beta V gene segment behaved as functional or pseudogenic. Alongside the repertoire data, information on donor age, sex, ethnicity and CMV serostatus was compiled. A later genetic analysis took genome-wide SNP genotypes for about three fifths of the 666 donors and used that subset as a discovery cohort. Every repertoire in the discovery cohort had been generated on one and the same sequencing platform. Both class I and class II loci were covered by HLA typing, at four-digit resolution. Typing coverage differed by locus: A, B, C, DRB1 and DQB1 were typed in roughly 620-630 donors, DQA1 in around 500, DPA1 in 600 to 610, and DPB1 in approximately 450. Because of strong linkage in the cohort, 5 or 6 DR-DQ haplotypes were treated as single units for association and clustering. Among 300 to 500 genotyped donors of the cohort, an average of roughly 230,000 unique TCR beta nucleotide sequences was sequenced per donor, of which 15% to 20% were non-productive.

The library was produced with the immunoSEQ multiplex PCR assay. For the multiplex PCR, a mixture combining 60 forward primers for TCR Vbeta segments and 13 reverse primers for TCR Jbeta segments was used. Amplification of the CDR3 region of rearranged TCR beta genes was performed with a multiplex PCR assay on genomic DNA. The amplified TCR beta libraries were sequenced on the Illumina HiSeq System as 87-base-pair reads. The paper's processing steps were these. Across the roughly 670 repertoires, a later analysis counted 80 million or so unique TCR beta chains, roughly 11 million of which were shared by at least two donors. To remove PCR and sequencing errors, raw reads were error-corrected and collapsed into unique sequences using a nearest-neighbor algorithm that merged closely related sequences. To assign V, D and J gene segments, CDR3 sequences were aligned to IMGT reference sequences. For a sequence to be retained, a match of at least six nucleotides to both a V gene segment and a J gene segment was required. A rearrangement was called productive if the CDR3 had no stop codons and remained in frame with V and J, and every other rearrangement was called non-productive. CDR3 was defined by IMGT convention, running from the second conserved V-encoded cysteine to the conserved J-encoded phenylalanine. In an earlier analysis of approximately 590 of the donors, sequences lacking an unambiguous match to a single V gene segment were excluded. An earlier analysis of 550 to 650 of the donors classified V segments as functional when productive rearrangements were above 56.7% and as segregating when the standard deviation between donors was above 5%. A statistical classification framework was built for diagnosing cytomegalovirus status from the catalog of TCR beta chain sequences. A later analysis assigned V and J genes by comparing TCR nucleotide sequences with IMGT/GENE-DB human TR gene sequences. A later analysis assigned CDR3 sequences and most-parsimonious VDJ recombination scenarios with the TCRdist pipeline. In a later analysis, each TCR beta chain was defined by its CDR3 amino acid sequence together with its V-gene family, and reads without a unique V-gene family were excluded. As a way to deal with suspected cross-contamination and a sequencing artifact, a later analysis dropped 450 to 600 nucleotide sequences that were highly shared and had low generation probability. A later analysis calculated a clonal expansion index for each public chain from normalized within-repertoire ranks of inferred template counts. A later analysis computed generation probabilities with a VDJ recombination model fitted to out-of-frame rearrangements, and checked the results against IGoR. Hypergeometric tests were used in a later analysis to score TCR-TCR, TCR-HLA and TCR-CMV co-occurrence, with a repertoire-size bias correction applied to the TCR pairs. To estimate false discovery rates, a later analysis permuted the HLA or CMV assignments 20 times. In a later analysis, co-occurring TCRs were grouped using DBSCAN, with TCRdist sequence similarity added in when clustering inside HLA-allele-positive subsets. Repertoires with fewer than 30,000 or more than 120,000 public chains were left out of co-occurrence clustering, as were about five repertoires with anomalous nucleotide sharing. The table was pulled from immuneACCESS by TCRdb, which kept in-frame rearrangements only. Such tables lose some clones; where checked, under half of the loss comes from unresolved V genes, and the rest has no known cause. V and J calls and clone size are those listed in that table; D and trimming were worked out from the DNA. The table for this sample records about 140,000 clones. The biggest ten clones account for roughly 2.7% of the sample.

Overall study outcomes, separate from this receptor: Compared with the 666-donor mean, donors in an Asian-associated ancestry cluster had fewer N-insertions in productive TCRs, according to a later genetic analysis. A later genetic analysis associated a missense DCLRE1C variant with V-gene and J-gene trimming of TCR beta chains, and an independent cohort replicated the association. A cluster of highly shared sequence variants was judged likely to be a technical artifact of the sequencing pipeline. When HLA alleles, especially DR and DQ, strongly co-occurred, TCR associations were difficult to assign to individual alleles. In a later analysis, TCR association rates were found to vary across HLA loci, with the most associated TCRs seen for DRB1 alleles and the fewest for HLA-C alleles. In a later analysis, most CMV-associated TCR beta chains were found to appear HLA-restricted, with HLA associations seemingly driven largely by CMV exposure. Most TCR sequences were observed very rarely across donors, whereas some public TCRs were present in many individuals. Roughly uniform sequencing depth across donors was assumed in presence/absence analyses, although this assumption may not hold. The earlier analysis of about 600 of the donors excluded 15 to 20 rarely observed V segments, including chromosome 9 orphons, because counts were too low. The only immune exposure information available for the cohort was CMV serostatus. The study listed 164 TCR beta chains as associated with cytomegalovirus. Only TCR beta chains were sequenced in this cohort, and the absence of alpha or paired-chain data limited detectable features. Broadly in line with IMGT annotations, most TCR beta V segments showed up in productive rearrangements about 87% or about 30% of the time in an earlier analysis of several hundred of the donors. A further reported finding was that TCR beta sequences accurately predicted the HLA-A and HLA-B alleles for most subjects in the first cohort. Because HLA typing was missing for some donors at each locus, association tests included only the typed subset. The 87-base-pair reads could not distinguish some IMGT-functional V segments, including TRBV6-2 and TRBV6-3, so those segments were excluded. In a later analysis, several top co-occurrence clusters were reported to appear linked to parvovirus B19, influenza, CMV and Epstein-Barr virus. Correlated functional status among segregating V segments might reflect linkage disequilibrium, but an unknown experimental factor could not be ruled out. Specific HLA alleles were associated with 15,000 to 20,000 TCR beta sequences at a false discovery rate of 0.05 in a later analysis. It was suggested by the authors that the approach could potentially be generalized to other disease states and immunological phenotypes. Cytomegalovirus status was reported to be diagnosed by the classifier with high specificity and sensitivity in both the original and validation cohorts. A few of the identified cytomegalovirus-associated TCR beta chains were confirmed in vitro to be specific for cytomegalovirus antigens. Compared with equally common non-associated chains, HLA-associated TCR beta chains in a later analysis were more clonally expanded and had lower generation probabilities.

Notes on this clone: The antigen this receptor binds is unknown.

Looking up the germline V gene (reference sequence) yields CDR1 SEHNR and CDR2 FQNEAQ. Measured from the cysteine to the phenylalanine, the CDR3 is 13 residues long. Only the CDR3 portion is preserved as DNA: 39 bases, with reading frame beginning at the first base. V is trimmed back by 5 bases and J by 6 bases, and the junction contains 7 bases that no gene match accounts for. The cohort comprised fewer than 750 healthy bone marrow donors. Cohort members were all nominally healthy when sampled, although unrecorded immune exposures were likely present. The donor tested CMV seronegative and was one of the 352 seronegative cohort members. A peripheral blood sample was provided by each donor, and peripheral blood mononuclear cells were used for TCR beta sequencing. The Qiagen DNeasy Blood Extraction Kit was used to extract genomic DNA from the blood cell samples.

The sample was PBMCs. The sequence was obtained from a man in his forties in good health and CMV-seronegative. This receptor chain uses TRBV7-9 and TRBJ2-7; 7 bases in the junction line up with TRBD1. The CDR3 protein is CASSARQGTEQYF. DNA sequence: TGTGCCAGCAGCGCCAGACAGGGCACCGAGCAGTACTTC.